Shown below are 11 T cell receptor beta chains from a single sample sequenced in a study of blood T cells in healthy people across ages. Primed by a sample-barcoded 5' primer and a J-beta primer mix, a second PCR proceeded for 7 to 11 cycles. TCRdb reanalysed the 5' RACE reads using MiXCR and keeps one entry per CDR3 protein. The top ten hold roughly 17% of the sample, which has 870,000 or so distinct CDR3 sequences, 25% to 30% seen once. The sequenced material came from blood. The receptors derive from an elderly woman in good health.

V usage is TRBV10-3 and J usage is TRBJ2-1; D is undetermined. Trimming took 8 bases from V and 0 from J, leaving 8 bases between them. This CDR3 has 13 amino acids. CDR1 ENHRY and CDR2 SYGVKD come from the germline V gene. The CDR3 here is CAIARSSYNEQFF. As DNA, the CDR3 is TGTGCCATCGCTCGTAGCTCCTACAATGAGCAGTTCTTC.

Of note for this clonotype: One end of the junction fails to match germline, which may point to a read error. This chain uses TRBV12-3 or TRBV12-4 with TRBJ2-4, with D tentatively TRBD1 (5 bases). The CDR3 runs to 15 residues. The chain's CDR3 is CASSLQGLAKNTQYF. DNA of the CDR3: TGTGCCAGCAGTTTGCAGGGATTGGCCAAAAACACTCAGTACTTC.

This clonotype was seen ten or more times. CDR3 sequence (DNA): TGTGCCAGCAGTTTATATCGGACTAGCGGGGGTGCCTACAATGAGCAGTTCTTC. Its protein product is CASSLYRTSGGAYNEQFF. The V and J genes are TRBV27 and TRBJ2-1; 13 bases align to TRBD2. The V and J ends lost 1 base and 2 bases, in that order; junction bases with no gene match: 5. Germline assignment: CDR1 MNHEY and CDR2 SMNVEV (reference sequence). The CDR3 sequence is 18 residues long.

About this clonotype: This sequence may be a read error, since a much larger clone differs from it by one base. V is TRBV6-2 or TRBV6-3 and J is TRBJ2-7; D not resolved. Trimming removed 7 bases from V and 4 bases from J, with 8 bases in between. Germline CDR1 is MNHEY and CDR2 is SVGEGT. This CDR3 has 11 residues. DNA for the CDR3: TGTGCCAGCACCCGGAGATACGAGCAGTACTTC. Residues: CASTRRYEQYF.

A note on this clonotype: A much larger clone is a single base away; this may be a read error. This chain uses TRBV7-2 with TRBJ1-5; no definite D call. The CDR3 is made up of 12 amino acids. In germline, CDR1 is SGHTA, CDR2 FQGNSA. CDR3: CVSSLSGQPQHF. CDR3 coding DNA: TGTGTCAGCAGCTTAAGCGGTCAGCCCCAGCATTTT.

Only a few counts were recorded for this clonotype. This chain joins TRBV5-1 and TRBJ2-2, with 8 nucleotides matching TRBD1. Germline-derived CDR1 and CDR2 are SGHRS and YFSETQ. V gave up 8 bases and J gave up 5 bases; unmatched junction bases: 8. The length of the CDR3 is 14 residues. Here the CDR3 DNA reads TGCGCCAGTGGAATGCGGACAGGGACCGGGGAGCTGTTTTTT. It codes for CASGMRTGTGELFF.

This clonotype was seen many times. J is TRBJ2-6 and V is TRBV6-5, with TRBD1 as a possible D gene (5 bases). In germline, CDR1 is MNHEY, CDR2 SVGAGI. Trimming removed 7 bases at V and 0 bases at J, with 10 bases between. This CDR3 contains 15 residues. CDR3 DNA sequence: TGTGCCAGCAAACCGGACAACTCTGGGGCCAACGTCCTGACTTTC. Its protein product is CASKPDNSGANVLTF.

In the case of this clonotype: A clone one base away is much larger, so this may be a read error. The V call is TRBV20-1, the J call TRBJ1-2, with TRBD1 identical over 7 bases. The CDR3 sequence is 15 residues long. Looked up from germline, CDR1 is DFQATT and CDR2 is SNEGSKA (reference sequence). V was pared by 5 bases and J by 3 bases, with 12 bases of the junction left unmatched. The CDR3 DNA sequence: TGCAGTGCTCCCCATGACGGGACAGCTCACTATGGCTACACCTTC. Translating it yields CSAPHDGTAHYGYTF.

This clonotype was recorded only once. The chain has TRBV6-6 and TRBJ2-7; D might be TRBD1 or TRBD2, each matching 7 bases. Between the trimmed V and J ends, which lost 7 bases and 5 bases, there was a span of 15 bases. Germline CDR1 reads MNHNY; CDR2 reads SVGAGI (reference sequence). The CDR3 consists of 13 residues. The CDR3 sequence: CASNRQGGDEQYF. For the CDR3, the DNA is TGTGCCAGCAATAGGCAGGGGGGGGACGAGCAGTACTTC.

The chain carries TRBV7-2 and TRBJ1-2; D gene uncertain. The ends were cut back, 2 bases at V and 2 bases at J, with 15 bases in the middle. This CDR3 region has 16 residues. Germline V CDR1 and CDR2: SGHTA, FQGNSA. This chain's CDR3 is CASSLIRGKSNYGYTF. Written as DNA, the CDR3 is TGTGCCAGCAGCTTAATCCGAGGGAAGTCCAACTATGGCTACACCTTC.

The chain uses TRBV6-6 and TRBJ2-3, with a tentative D call TRBD2 (5 bases). Germline assignment: CDR1 MNHNY and CDR2 SVGAGI (reference sequence). The CDR3 runs 14 residues. The germline V and J ends were trimmed by 6 bases and 4 bases, with 14 bases remaining between them. CDR3 nucleotide sequence: TGTGCCAGCAGGCTAGCAACGGTCGCAGATACGCAGTATTTT. This sequence encodes CASRLATVADTQYF.